Below, 28 T cell receptor beta chains from the same sample are listed, as sequenced in a study of T cell responses to AZD1222 COVID-19 vaccine. Sequencing was performed with immunoSEQ multiplex PCR; in TCRdb, only in-frame clones are kept and a portion is missing. The sample shows around 220,000 clones, around 94% of them seen only once. The sample consisted of peripheral blood, taken 28 days after the second dose of the MenACWY control vaccine. These receptors were taken from an adult who received the MenACWY meningococcal vaccine as a control.

The chain links TRBV5-6 to TRBJ2-1; D unresolved. V dropped 5 bases and J dropped 7 bases, with 19 bases sitting between them. The CDR3 is made up of 15 amino acids. Germline assignment: CDR1 SGHDT and CDR2 YYEEEE. The CDR3 spells CASSFRFRPVNEQFF. Here the CDR3 DNA reads TGTGCCAGCAGTTTCCGGTTTCGACCCGTTAATGAGCAGTTCTTC. Supplemented by reference TRBV5-6 and TRBJ2-1, the full variable domain reads DAGVTQSPTHLIKTRGQQVTLRCSPKSGHDTVSWYQQALGQGPQFIFQYYEEEERQRGNFPDRFSGHQFPNYSSELNVNALLLGDSALYLCASSFRFRPVNEQFFGPGTRLTVL.

The chain carries TRBV2 and TRBJ1-5, with D uncertain. Germline V gives CDR1 SNHLY, CDR2 FYNNEI. The CDR3 extends over 14 amino acids. V was pared by 5 bases and J by 1 base, with 9 bases between. CDR3 in amino acids: CASSSWESNQPQHF. The CDR3 coding sequence is TGTGCCAGCAGTTCTTGGGAAAGCAATCAGCCCCAGCATTTT. The variable domain in full, with the rest retrieved from reference TRBV2 and TRBJ1-5, is EPEVTQTPSHQVTQMGQEVILRCVPISNHLYFYWYRQILGQKVEFLVSFYNNEISEKSEIFDDQFSVERPDGSNFTLKIRSTKLEDSAMYFCASSSWESNQPQHFGDGTRLSIL.

In nucleotides, the CDR3 is TGCAGCGTTGTCCGACAGGTCCAAGAGACCCAGTACTTC. Translation gives CSVVRQVQETQYF. The gene calls are TRBV29-1 and TRBJ2-5; D might be TRBD1 (6 bases). V dropped 4 bases and J dropped 1 base, with 10 bases sitting between them. CDR3 size: 13 residues. The germline gives CDR1 SQVTM, CDR2 ANQGSEA. The variable domain in full, completed from reference TRBV29-1 and TRBJ2-5, reads SAVISQKPSRDICQRGTSLTIQCQVDSQVTMMFWYRQQPGQSLTLIATANQGSEATYESGFVIDKFPISRPNLTFSTLTVSNMSPEDSSIYLCSVVRQVQETQYFGPGTRLLVL.

The chain carries TRBV6-6 and TRBJ2-3; 10 positions agree with TRBD1. Per the germline V gene, CDR1 is MNHNY and CDR2 is SVGAGI (reference sequence). The CDR3 is 17 amino acids. After removal of 5 bases from V and 7 bases from J, the junction contained 15 bases not matched to a gene. The CDR3 region has the DNA TGTGCCAGCAGTCTCCGGGACAGGGGACACGACCCGAATACGCAGTATTTT. Its translation is CASSLRDRGHDPNTQYF.

The chain couples TRBV19 to TRBJ2-6; a possible D gene is TRBD1 (5 bases). The germline V gene has CDR1 LNHDA and CDR2 SQIVND (reference sequence). V was trimmed by 3 bases and J by 0 bases, leaving 6 bases between them. This CDR3 comprises 15 residues. DNA of the CDR3: TGTGCCAGTAGTATCACAGGCTCTGGGGCCAACGTCCTGACTTTC. As protein: CASSITGSGANVLTF.

The rearrangement joins TRBV23-1 to TRBJ2-7, with 8 bases that match TRBD2. TRBV23-1 is known as an ORF, though its function is uncertain. V was clipped by 3 bases and J by 7 bases; unmatched bases: 11. The CDR3 has 15 amino acids. The CDR3 sequence is CASSHLGTSSREQYF. The CDR3 region has the DNA TGCGCCAGCAGTCACCTCGGGACTAGTTCTCGGGAGCAGTACTTC.

The genes are TRBV12-3 or TRBV12-4 and TRBJ1-1, with D uncertain. This CDR3 is 11 amino acids long. V lost 6 bases and J lost 6, with 8 bases in between. The CDR3: CASRGSAEAFF. CDR3 in DNA: TGTGCCAGCAGGGGGTCGGCTGAAGCTTTCTTT.

CDR3 in amino acids: CASRAKGGTGGGYTF. The CDR3 bases are TGTGCCAGCAGGGCAAAAGGGGGGACAGGGGGCGGCTACACCTTC. V and J are TRBV28 and TRBJ1-2, with TRBD1 matching over 12 bases. The CDR3 is 15 residues long. The V segment lost 6 bases and the J segment 8 bases; nucleotides outside the gene matches: 10. Germline CDR1 MDHEN, CDR2 SYDVKM.

V usage is TRBV24-1 and J usage is TRBJ2-2; D is unresolved. Trimming stripped 9 bases from V and 5 bases from J, with 15 bases between. The CDR3 is 14 residues long. Germline CDR1 is KGHDR and CDR2 is SFDVKD. CDR3 sequence reads: CATSKTSDTGELFF. The CDR3 DNA reads as TGTGCCACCTCGAAAACCTCAGATACCGGGGAGCTGTTTTTT.

The sample holds one count of this clone. V is TRBV10-2 and J is TRBJ2-7; D gene unclear. Germline CDR1 WSHSY, CDR2 SAAADI. CDR3 size: 13 residues. Trimming pared 4 bases from V and 3 bases from J, leaving 10 bases between. The CDR3 sequence: CASSGGRNYEQYF. The CDR3 nucleotides are TGCGCCAGCAGTGGGGGTCGTAACTACGAGCAGTACTTC.

The V gene is TRBV28, the J gene TRBJ2-7, with D perhaps matching TRBD1 (7 bases). Germline lookup yields CDR1 MDHEN and CDR2 SYDVKM. Trimming removed 3 bases at V and 3 bases at J, with 12 bases between. The length of the CDR3 is 14 residues. CDR3 region: CASSFAQGGYEQYF. For the CDR3, the DNA is TGTGCCAGCAGTTTTGCGCAGGGGGGCTACGAGCAGTACTTC.

This clone turned up a few times. The chain uses TRBV7-8 and TRBJ1-3, with D possibly being TRBD1 (6 bases). The ends were cut back, 2 bases at V and 4 bases at J, with 9 bases in the middle. The CDR3 has 14 residues. From germline, CDR1 is SGHVS and CDR2 FQNEAQ. DNA for the CDR3: TGTGCCAGCAGCTTACAGGGGCCCGGAAACACCATATATTTT. The encoded protein is CASSLQGPGNTIYF.

The rearrangement uses TRBV5-4 and TRBJ2-7, with 7 nucleotides matching TRBD2. The CDR3 runs to 14 residues. V shed 4 bases and J 2 bases; nucleotides not matched to a gene: 6. CDR1 and CDR2 from the germline V gene are SGHNT and YYREEE (reference sequence). The CDR3 DNA follows: TGTGCCAGCAGCGCCCCAGGGAGGGCCTACGAGCAGTACTTC. Amino acids: CASSAPGRAYEQYF.

This chain joins TRBV5-1 and TRBJ2-3; D gene unclear. The CDR3 is 15 amino acids. Between the trimmed V and J ends, which lost 1 base and 2 bases, there was a span of 11 bases. Germline CDR1 and CDR2: SGHRS and YFSETQ. The CDR3 is CASSLQPGVTDTQYF. CDR3 nucleotide sequence: TGCGCCAGCAGCTTGCAGCCCGGAGTCACAGATACGCAGTATTTT.

This clone was recorded once. The chain carries TRBV19 and TRBJ1-1; D is perhaps TRBD1 (6 bases). The germline CDR1 and CDR2 sequences are LNHDA and SQIVND (reference sequence). Trimming stripped 2 bases from V and 1 base from J, with 14 bases between. The CDR3 contains 16 residues. CDR3 amino acids: CASSIPTGHQNTEAFF. CDR3 DNA sequence: TGTGCCAGTAGTATACCCACGGGACACCAGAACACTGAAGCTTTCTTT.

The chain carries TRBV7-9 and TRBJ2-7; D might be TRBD2 (6 bases). Trimming removed 2 bases at V and 5 bases at J, with 16 bases between. CDR1 and CDR2 (germline): SEHNR, FQNEAQ (reference sequence). The CDR3 runs 15 residues. The CDR3, as DNA: TGTGCCAGCAGCTTAACCGGCGGGAAGGTGGACGAGCAGTACTTC. It is translated as CASSLTGGKVDEQYF.

J is TRBJ1-4 and V is TRBV6-1; 8 bases are shared with TRBD1. J gave up 7 bases and V 1 base, and 14 bases lay outside the gene matches. Germline CDR1 is MNHNS and CDR2 is SASEGT. The CDR3 extends over 18 amino acids. The CDR3 region has the DNA TGTGCCAGCAGTGAAGGCGGCGCTGCAGGGGGCGGGCGTGAAAAACTGTTTTTT. Translated: CASSEGGAAGGGREKLFF.

This chain links TRBV29-1 with TRBJ1-1; TRBD1 might be the D (5 bases). V gave up 7 bases and J gave up 0 bases, with 15 bases separating them. CDR1 and CDR2 (germline): SQVTM, ANQGSEA. The CDR3 runs 14 residues. The CDR3 loop reads CSGAGYTMNTEAFF. CDR3 nucleotide sequence: TGCAGCGGCGCAGGGTACACCATGAACACTGAAGCTTTCTTT.

V is TRBV5-4 and J is TRBJ2-6; D may be TRBD1 or TRBD2 (6 bases each). The germline gives CDR1 SGHNT, CDR2 YYREEE (reference sequence). The V and J ends lost 0 bases and 3 bases respectively, with 13 bases between them. This CDR3 is built from 17 residues. The CDR3 DNA sequence: TGTGCCAGCAGCTTGGCCGGGGGCGCGGGTGGGGCCAACGTCCTGACTTTC. This encodes CASSLAGGAGGANVLTF.

The chain joins TRBV9 to TRBJ1-1, with a possible D match to TRBD1 (5 bases). The CDR3 has 15 residues. V lost 0 bases, J lost 5 bases, and 14 bases lay in between. CDR1 and CDR2 (germline): SGDLS, YYNGEE. CDR3 region: CASSVDAGPETEAFF. CDR3 coding DNA: TGTGCCAGCAGCGTAGATGCAGGGCCTGAAACTGAAGCTTTCTTT.

The V gene is TRBV4-1, the J gene TRBJ1-5; tentatively, D is TRBD1 (5 bases). Germline CDR1 is MGHRA and CDR2 is YSYEKL. The CDR3 is 14 residues long. Trimming removed 4 bases at V and 5 bases at J, with 12 bases between. The CDR3 nucleotides are TGCGCCAGCAGCCTGGGACGGGGGGATCAGCCCCAGCATTTT. Its translation is CASSLGRGDQPQHF.

The V and J genes are TRBV5-1 and TRBJ2-5; D is perhaps TRBD1 (5 bases). The germline CDR1 and CDR2 sequences are SGHRS and YFSETQ. The CDR3 has 14 amino acids. Trimming took off 2 bases at V and 2 bases at J, with 10 bases between the two ends. The CDR3 here is CASSFRARQETQYF. DNA of the CDR3: TGCGCCAGCAGCTTCAGGGCTCGTCAAGAGACCCAGTACTTC.

The chain joins TRBV6-5 to TRBJ2-7, with D possibly being TRBD1 or TRBD2 (5 bases each). The CDR3 extends over 14 amino acids. Trimming left V 8 bases short and J 6 bases short, with 20 bases between. Germline V lookup: CDR1 MNHEY, CDR2 SVGAGI. In DNA, the CDR3 is TGTGCCAGCGGGGGTGAACTAGTCTCGGGCGAGCAGTACTTC. Residues: CASGGELVSGEQYF.

V and J are TRBV20-1 and TRBJ2-7; TRBD1 might be the D (6 bases). The CDR3 has 11 amino acids. V was clipped by 5 bases and J by 2 bases, with 7 bases between them. Germline V gene sequence: CDR1 DFQATT, CDR2 SNEGSKA (reference sequence). The CDR3 nucleotides are TGCAGTGCTCGGGACACCTACGAGCAGTACTTC. This encodes CSARDTYEQYF.

The chain carries TRBV20-1 and TRBJ2-7, with D uncertain. Per the germline V gene, CDR1 is DFQATT and CDR2 is SNEGSKA (reference sequence). The V and J ends lost 2 bases and 6 bases respectively, with 8 bases between them. The CDR3 spans 11 residues. This CDR3 is CSARPVSEQYF. CDR3 nucleotide sequence: TGCAGTGCTAGACCGGTCTCCGAGCAGTACTTC.

In nucleotides, the CDR3 is TGTGCCAGCAGTTTCCGGGGGTCTGGAAACACCATATATTTT. Amino acids: CASSFRGSGNTIYF. V and J are TRBV28 and TRBJ1-3; tentative D call: TRBD1 (5 bases). The CDR3 runs 14 residues. CDR1 MDHEN and CDR2 SYDVKM come from the germline V gene. V was cut by 3 bases and J by 1 base, with 7 bases left in between.

This clone is a singleton in its sample. The chain employs TRBV5-4 and TRBJ1-2, with D possibly matching TRBD1 (6 bases). Germline V lookup: CDR1 SGHNT, CDR2 YYREEE (reference sequence). The V gene lost 3 bases and the J gene lost 4 bases, with 16 bases spanning the gap. The CDR3 covers 15 residues. In nucleotides, the CDR3 is TGTGCCAGCAGCTCAACTTCAGGGGCCTCCTATGGCTACACCTTC. Translation gives CASSSTSGASYGYTF.

This chain links TRBV30 with TRBJ2-2; D might be TRBD1 (6 bases). CDR3 length: 13 residues. Trimming left V 3 bases short and J 3 bases short, with 8 bases between. Germline V gene sequence: CDR1 GTSNPN, CDR2 SVGIG (reference sequence). CDR3 amino acids: CAWSAGDTGELFF. CDR3 sequence (DNA): TGTGCCTGGAGCGCAGGGGACACCGGGGAGCTGTTTTTT.